This passage covers 2 T cell receptor beta chains from one sample sequenced in a study of blood T cell repertoires in COVID-19 (dated by TCRdb to 2019 to 2021). The library was prepared using the immunoSEQ multiplex PCR assay. TCRdb re-hosts the immuneACCESS table, in-frame sequences only. Its copies lack some clones; in the studies checked, an unresolved V gene accounts for under half of them, and the cause for the rest is not known. This sample has roughly 260,000 clones in its table, and less than 85% of those were observed once. The ten largest clonotypes hold 4.5% to 5% of the sample. Sequenced material: peripheral blood. The source is a woman of 80 years or more with active or convalescent COVID-19.

The V gene is TRBV28, the J gene TRBJ1-3, with 7 bases matching TRBD1. Germline CDR1 is MDHEN and CDR2 is SYDVKM. The V and J ends lost 2 bases and 6 bases, in that order; junction bases with no gene match: 10. The CDR3 contains 16 residues. The CDR3 bases are TGTGCCAGCAGTTTACATGACAGGGCTCCAGAAAACACCATATATTTT. As protein: CASSLHDRAPENTIYF.

The chain links TRBV5-1 to TRBJ2-3, with unresolved D. The CDR3 consists of 12 residues. Trimming cost V 4 bases and J 1 base, with 4 bases left between them. The germline gives CDR1 SGHRS, CDR2 YFSETQ. DNA of the CDR3: TGCGCCAGCAGCCCAGGCACAGATACGCAGTATTTT. Translating it yields CASSPGTDTQYF.